These T cell receptor beta chains were read from a single sample in a study of shared clonotypes between healthy human individuals. Profiling relied on immunoSEQ multiplex PCR, and the TCRdb table lists in-frame clones only, not all of them. The profile shows 2 million to 2.5 million clones, 85% to 95% of them singletons. The sequencing sample was made of naive CD4+ T cells from PBMCs. Source of these receptors: a man between 18 and 35 years old in good health. Some clones in this sample may be carry-over from other donors' samples. Both conserved end residues are part of each CDR3. The D gene is left open where the match is weak. The listing skips clone size in some rows; elsewhere it reads once, few, many or a size class.

>TRBV7-9|TRBJ2-7|TRBD1|once
TGTGCCAGCAGCCCCCGACAGGGGGCCGAGCAGTACTTC
CASSPRQGAEQYF
>TRBV5-1|TRBJ1-3|TRBD1|NA
TGCGCCAGCAGCTTACGGTCGAGCGGGACAGAAGGCTCTGGAAACACCATATATTTT
CASSLRSSGTEGSGNTIYF
>TRBV25-1|TRBJ2-1|NA|NA
TGTGCCAGCAGTGAATACCAAGCGGGCGTAGGCTACAATGAGCAGTTCTTC
CASSEYQAGVGYNEQFF
>TRBV6-6|TRBJ1-1|NA|few
TGTGCCAGCAGTTATGCAGGGAACACTGAAGCTTTCTTT
CASSYAGNTEAFF
>TRBV20-1|TRBJ2-1|NA|NA
TGCAGTGCTCCCCTTCGAGGGACCCTGTTCTTC
CSAPLRGTLFF
>TRBV7-2|TRBJ2-3|TRBD2|NA
TGTGCCAGCAGCTTAATATCCGCGGGAGCCGGCACAGATACGCAGTATTTT
CASSLISAGAGTDTQYF
>TRBV5-1|TRBJ2-5|NA|NA
TGCGCCAGCAGCGAACAGGGTCCGGAGACCCAGTACTTC
CASSEQGPETQYF
>TRBV28|TRBJ1-1|NA|NA
TGTGCCAGCAGCACCCCCTTACGCACTGAAGCTTTCTTT
CASSTPLRTEAFF
>TRBV5-1|TRBJ1-2|NA|NA
TGCGCCAGCAGCCAAAGGACCGGATTGGACTACACCTTC
CASSQRTGLDYTF
>TRBV6-6|TRBJ1-5|NA|NA
TGTGCCAGCAGTTACTCGCCGGCTGGCAATCAGCCCCAGCATTTT
CASSYSPAGNQPQHF
>TRBV4-1|TRBJ2-3|TRBD1|NA
TGCGCCAGCAGCCAACCTCGGACAGGGGGGGCAGATACGCAGTATTTT
CASSQPRTGGADTQYF
>TRBV4-1|TRBJ1-5|NA|NA
TGCGCCAGCAGCCAATTAGGCCTACTCAATCAGCCCCAGCATTTT
CASSQLGLLNQPQHF
>TRBV19|TRBJ1-1|NA|NA
TGTGCCAGTAGCCCTCGGGGGATCAGGGCGCGGGACACTGAAGCTTTCTTT
CASSPRGIRARDTEAFF
>TRBV6-5|TRBJ1-5|NA|NA
TGTGCCAGCTCGGGAGGAAGCAATCAGCCCCAGCATTTT
CASSGGSNQPQHF
>TRBV11-2|TRBJ2-7|NA|NA
TGTGCCAGCAGCTTAGCATGGGACGGCTACGAGCAGTACTTC
CASSLAWDGYEQYF